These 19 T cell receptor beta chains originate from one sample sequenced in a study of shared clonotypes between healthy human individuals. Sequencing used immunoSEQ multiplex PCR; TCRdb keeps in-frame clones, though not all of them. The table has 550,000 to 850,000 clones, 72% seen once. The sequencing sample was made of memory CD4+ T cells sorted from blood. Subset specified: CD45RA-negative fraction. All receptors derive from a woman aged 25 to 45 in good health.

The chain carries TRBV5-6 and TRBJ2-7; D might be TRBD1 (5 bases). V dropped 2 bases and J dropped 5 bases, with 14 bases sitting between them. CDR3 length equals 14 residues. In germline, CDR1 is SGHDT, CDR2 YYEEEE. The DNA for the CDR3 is TGTGCCAGCAGCTTTGCAGGGTTGGCGCACGAGCAGTACTTC. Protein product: CASSFAGLAHEQYF.

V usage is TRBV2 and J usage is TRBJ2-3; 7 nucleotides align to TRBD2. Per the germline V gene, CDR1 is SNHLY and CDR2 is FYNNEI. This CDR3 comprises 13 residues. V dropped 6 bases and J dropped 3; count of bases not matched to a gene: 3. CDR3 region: CASRRERTDTQYF. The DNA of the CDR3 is TGTGCCAGCAGGCGGGAGCGGACAGATACGCAGTATTTT.

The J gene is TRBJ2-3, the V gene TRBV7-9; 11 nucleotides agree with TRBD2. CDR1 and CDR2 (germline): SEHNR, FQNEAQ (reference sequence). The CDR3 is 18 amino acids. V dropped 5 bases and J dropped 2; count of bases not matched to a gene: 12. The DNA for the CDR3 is TGTGCCAGCAGCCATACTAGCGGGAGTTTGTTTCCCACAGATACGCAGTATTTT. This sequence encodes CASSHTSGSLFPTDTQYF.

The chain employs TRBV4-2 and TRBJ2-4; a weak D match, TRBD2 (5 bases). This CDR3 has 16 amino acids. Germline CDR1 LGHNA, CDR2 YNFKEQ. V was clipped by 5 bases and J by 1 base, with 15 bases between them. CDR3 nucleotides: TGTGCCAGCAGCATAGGCCCGGGAAGGGCCAAAAACATTCAGTACTTC. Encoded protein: CASSIGPGRAKNIQYF.

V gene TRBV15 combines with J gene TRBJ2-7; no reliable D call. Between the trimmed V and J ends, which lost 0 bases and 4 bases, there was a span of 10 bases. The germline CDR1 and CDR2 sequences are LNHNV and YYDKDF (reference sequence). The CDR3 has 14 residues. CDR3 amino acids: CATSRDQAEYEQYF. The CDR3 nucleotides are TGTGCCACCAGCAGAGATCAGGCCGAGTACGAGCAGTACTTC.

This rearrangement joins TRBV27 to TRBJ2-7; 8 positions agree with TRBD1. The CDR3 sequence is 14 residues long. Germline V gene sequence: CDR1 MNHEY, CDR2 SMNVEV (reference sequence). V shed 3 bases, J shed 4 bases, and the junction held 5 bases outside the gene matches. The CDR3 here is CASSFRGLFYEQYF. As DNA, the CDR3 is TGTGCCAGCAGTTTCAGGGGGCTCTTTTACGAGCAGTACTTC.

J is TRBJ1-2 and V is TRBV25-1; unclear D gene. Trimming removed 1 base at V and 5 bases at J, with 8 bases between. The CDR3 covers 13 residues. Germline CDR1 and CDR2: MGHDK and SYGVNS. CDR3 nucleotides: TGTGCCAGCAGTGAATGGGGAGCATATGGCTACACCTTC. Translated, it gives CASSEWGAYGYTF.

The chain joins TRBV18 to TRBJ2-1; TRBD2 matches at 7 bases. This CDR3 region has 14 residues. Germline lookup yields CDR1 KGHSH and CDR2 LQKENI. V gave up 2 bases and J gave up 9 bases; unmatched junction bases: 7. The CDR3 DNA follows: TGTGCCAGCTCACCAGGGGAGGGTACGGTTGAGCAGTTCTTC. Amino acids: CASSPGEGTVEQFF.

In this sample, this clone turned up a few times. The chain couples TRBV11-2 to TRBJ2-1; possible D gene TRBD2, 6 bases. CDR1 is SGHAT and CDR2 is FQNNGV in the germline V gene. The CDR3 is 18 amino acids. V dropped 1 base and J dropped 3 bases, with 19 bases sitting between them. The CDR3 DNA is TGTGCCAGCAGCTTAGTCCTGAGGGGTAGGAGGGTCTACAATGAGCAGTTCTTC. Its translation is CASSLVLRGRRVYNEQFF.

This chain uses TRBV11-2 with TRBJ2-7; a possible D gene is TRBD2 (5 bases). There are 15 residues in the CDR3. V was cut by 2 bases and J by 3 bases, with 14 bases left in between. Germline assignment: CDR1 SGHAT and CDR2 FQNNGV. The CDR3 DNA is TGTGCCAGCAGCTTATTAAGCGGAAGTCGCTACGAGCAGTACTTC. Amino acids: CASSLLSGSRYEQYF.

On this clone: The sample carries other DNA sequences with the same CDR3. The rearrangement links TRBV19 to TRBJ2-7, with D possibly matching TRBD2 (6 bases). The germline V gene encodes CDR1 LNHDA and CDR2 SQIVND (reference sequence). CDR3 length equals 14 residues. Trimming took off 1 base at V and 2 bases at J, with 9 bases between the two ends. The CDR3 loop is CASSIAGGPYEQYF. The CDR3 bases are TGTGCCAGTAGTATAGCCGGGGGACCCTACGAGCAGTACTTC.

In DNA form, the CDR3 reads TGTGCCAGCAGTTTATCCCAGGGGAGGGGAAGCTCCTACGAGCAGTACTTC. Translating it yields CASSLSQGRGSSYEQYF. This chain connects TRBV28 to TRBJ2-7; D perhaps matches TRBD2 (7 bases). The V gene's germline CDR1 is MDHEN and CDR2 SYDVKM. CDR3 size: 17 residues. V shed 1 base and J shed 0 bases, with 16 bases lying between them. Full variable domain (rest looked up from reference TRBV28 and TRBJ2-7): DVKVTQSSRYLVKRTGEKVFLECVQDMDHENMFWYRQDPGLGLRLIYFSYDVKMKEKGDIPEGYSVSREKKERFSLILESASTNQTSMYLCASSLSQGRGSSYEQYFGPGTRLTVT.

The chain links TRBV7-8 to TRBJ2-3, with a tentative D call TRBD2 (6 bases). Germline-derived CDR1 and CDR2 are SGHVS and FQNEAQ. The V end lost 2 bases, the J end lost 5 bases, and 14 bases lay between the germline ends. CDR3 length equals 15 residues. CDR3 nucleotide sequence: TGTGCCAGCAGCTTACCGTGGACGCGGGGAGATACGCAGTATTTT. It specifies CASSLPWTRGDTQYF.

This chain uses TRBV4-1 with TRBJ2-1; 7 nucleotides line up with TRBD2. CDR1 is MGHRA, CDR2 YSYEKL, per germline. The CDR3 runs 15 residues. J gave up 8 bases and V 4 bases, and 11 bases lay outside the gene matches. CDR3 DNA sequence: TGCGCCAGCAGCCGAGGACTAGAGTCACCCTATGAGCAGTTCTTC. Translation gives CASSRGLESPYEQFF.

The CDR3: CAWSEGLGQGNQPQHF. CDR3 in DNA: TGTGCCTGGAGTGAAGGCCTCGGACAGGGGAATCAGCCCCAGCATTTT. The chain couples TRBV30 to TRBJ1-5; TRBD1 agrees at 9 bases. CDR1 and CDR2 (germline): GTSNPN, SVGIG (reference sequence). The V segment lost 1 base and the J segment 4 bases; nucleotides outside the gene matches: 8. The CDR3 extends over 16 amino acids.

The CDR3 DNA sequence: TGTGCCAGCTCACCCCTGGGGCAGGTCACCTCCAAAAACATTCAGTACTTC. Its protein is CASSPLGQVTSKNIQYF. The chain recombines TRBV18 with TRBJ2-4, with TRBD1 as a possible D gene (5 bases). Trimming removed 3 bases at V and 2 bases at J, with 17 bases between. The CDR3 spans 17 residues. Germline V gene data show CDR1 as KGHSH and CDR2 as LQKENI.

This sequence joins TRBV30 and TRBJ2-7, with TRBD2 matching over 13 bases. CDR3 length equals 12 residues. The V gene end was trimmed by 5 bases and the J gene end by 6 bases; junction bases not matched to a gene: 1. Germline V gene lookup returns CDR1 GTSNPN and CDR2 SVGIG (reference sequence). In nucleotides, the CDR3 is TGTGCCTGGGGACTAGCGGGAGTCGAGCAGTACTTC. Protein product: CAWGLAGVEQYF.

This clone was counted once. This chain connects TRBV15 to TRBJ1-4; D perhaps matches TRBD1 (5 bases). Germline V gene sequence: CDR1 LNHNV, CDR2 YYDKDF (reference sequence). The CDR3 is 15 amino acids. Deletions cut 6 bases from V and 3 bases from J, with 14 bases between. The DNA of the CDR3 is TGTGCCACCAGAAGATCCAGGGTCGCTAATGAAAAACTGTTTTTT. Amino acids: CATRRSRVANEKLFF. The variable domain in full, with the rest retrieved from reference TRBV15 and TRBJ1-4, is DAMVIQNPRYQVTQFGKPVTLSCSQTLNHNVMYWYQQKSSQAPKLLFHYYDKDFNNEADTPDNFQSRRPNTSFCFLDIRSPGLGDTAMYLCATRRSRVANEKLFFGSGTQLSVL.

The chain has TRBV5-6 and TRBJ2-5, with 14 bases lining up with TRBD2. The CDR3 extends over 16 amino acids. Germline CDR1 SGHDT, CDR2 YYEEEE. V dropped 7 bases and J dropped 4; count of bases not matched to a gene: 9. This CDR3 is CASCRLAGGPTETQYF. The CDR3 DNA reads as TGTGCCAGCTGTAGACTAGCGGGAGGGCCGACAGAGACCCAGTACTTC.